Reported below is one TCR beta chain. Clones were read by immunoSEQ multiplex PCR, and TCRdb kept only the in-frame ones, dropping some. The sample has about 490,000 clones; around 80% are singletons. The data belong to a study of shared clonotypes between healthy human individuals. V lost 8 bases and J 3 bases, leaving 8 bases between the germline ends. The CDR3 is 11 amino acids. CDR1 is MDHEN and CDR2 is SYDVKM in the germline V gene. The chain has TRBV28 and TRBJ2-7; D ambiguous. The sequenced sample was PBMCs. The clonotype comes from a woman in her thirties or forties in good health. Some clones in this sample may be carry-over from other donors' samples. CDR3: CASGKYYEQYF. In DNA form, the CDR3 reads TGTGCCAGCGGGAAGTACTACGAGCAGTACTTC.